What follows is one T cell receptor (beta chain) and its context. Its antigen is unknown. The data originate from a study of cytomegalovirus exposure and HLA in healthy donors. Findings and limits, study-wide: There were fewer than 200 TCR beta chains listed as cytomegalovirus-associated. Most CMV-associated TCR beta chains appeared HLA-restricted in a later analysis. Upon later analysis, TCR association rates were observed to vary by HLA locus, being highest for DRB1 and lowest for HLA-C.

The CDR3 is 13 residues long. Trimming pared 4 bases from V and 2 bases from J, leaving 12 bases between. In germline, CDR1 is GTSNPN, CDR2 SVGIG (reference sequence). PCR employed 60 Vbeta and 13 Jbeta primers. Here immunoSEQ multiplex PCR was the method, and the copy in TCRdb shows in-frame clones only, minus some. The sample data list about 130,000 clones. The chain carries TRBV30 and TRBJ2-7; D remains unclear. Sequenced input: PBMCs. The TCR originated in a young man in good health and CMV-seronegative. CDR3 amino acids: CAWNMGSTYEQYF. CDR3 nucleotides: TGTGCCTGGAACATGGGCAGTACCTACGAGCAGTACTTC.